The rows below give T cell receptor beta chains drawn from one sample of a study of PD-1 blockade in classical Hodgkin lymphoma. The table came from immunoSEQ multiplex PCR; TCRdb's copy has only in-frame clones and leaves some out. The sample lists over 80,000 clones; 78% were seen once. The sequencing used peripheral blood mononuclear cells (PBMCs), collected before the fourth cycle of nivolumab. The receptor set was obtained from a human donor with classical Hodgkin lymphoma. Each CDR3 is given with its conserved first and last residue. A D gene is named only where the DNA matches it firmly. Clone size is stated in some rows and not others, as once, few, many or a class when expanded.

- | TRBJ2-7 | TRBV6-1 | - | CASSARSGNYEQYF | TGTGCCAGCAGTGCTAGGAGTGGGAACTACGAGCAGTACTTC
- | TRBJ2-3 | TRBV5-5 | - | CASSFYSDTDTQYF | TGTGCCAGCAGCTTTTACAGCGACACAGATACGCAGTATTTT
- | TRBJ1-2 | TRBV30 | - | CAWSRDRPYGYTF | TGTGCCTGGAGTCGTGACAGGCCCTATGGCTACACCTTC
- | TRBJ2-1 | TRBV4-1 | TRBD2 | CASSQKGLAQFF | TGCGCCAGCAGCCAAAAGGGACTAGCGCAGTTCTTC
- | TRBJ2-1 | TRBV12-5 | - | CASGPRGADNEQFF | TGTGCTAGTGGTCCCCGGGGGGCCGACAATGAGCAGTTCTTC
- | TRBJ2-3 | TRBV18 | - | CASSPLPHMLGTDTQYF | TGTGCCAGCTCACCATTGCCCCATATGCTGGGCACAGATACGCAGTATTTT
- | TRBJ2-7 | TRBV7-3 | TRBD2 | CASSMGLAGDSSYEQYF | TGTGCCAGCAGCATGGGACTAGCGGGCGACAGCTCCTACGAGCAGTACTTC
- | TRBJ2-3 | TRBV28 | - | CASTDSLHTQYF | TGTGCCAGTACGGACAGTCTTCATACGCAGTATTTT
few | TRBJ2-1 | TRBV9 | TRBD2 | CASSVGTSGGAWQFF | TGTGCCAGCAGCGTAGGGACTAGCGGGGGGGCGTGGCAGTTCTTC
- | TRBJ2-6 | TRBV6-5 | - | CASSLSYSSGANVLTF | TGTGCCAGCAGTTTAAGTTACAGCTCTGGGGCCAACGTCCTGACTTTC
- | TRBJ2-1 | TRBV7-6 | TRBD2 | CASSRGLQLDEQFF | TGTGCCAGCAGCCGGGGACTACAATTGGATGAGCAGTTCTTC
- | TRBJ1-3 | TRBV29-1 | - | CSAEGISGNTIYF | TGCAGCGCTGAGGGGATCTCTGGAAACACCATATATTTT
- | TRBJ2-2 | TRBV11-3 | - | CASSFRVPGELFF | TGTGCCAGCAGCTTCAGGGTCCCCGGGGAGCTGTTTTTT
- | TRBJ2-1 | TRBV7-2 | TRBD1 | CASSLAGQGEQFF | TGTGCCAGCAGCTTAGCGGGACAGGGTGAGCAGTTCTTC
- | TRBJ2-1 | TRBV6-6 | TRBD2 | CASSPTSLRYNEQFF | TGTGCCAGCAGTCCGACTAGCCTGCGGTACAATGAGCAGTTCTTC
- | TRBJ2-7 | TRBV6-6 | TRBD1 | CASRGTGFSYEQYF | TGTGCCAGCAGAGGGACAGGGTTCTCCTACGAGCAGTACTTC
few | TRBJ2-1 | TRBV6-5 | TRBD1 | CASSYSWDSNEQFF | TGTGCCAGCAGTTACTCTTGGGACAGCAATGAGCAGTTCTTC
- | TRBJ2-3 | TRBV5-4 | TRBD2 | CASSFGGASTDTQYF | TGTGCCAGCAGCTTCGGGGGGGCCAGCACAGATACGCAGTATTTT
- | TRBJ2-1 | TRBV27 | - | CASSSPTRSYNEQFF | TGTGCCAGCAGTTCACCGACTAGGTCCTACAATGAGCAGTTCTTC
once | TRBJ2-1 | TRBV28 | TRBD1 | CASTSPGTGVHEQFF | TGTGCCAGCACCTCGCCCGGGACAGGGGTTCATGAGCAGTTCTTC
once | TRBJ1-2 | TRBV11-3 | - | CASSPRDDTF | TGTGCCAGCAGCCCACGGGACGACACCTTC
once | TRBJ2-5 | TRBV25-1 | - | CASSGADTQYF | TGTGCCAGCAGTGGGGCTGACACCCAGTACTTC
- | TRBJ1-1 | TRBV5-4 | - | CASSWNRDGAFF | TGTGCCAGCAGCTGGAACAGGGATGGTGCTTTCTTT
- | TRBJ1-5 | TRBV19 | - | CASANGPGLKDLDNQPQHF | TGTGCCAGCGCCAACGGGCCTGGACTTAAAGACCTGGACAATCAGCCCCAGCATTTT
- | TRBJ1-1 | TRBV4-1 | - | CASSPRRGAADTEAFF | TGCGCCAGCAGCCCCCGAAGGGGGGCGGCTGACACTGAAGCTTTCTTT
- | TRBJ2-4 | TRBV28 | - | CASSLRWGAKNIQYF | TGTGCCAGCAGTTTGCGGTGGGGAGCCAAAAACATTCAGTACTTC
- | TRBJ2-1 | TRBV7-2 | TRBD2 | CASSPGGRRYEQFF | TGTGCCAGTTCACCGGGGGGGCGCAGGTATGAGCAGTTCTTC
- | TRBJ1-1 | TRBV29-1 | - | CSVARSLMNTEAFF | TGCAGCGTTGCCAGGAGCCTAATGAACACTGAAGCTTTCTTT
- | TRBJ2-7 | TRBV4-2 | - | CASSQTGTNAGEQYF | TGTGCCAGCAGCCAAACAGGGACAAACGCCGGGGAGCAGTACTTC
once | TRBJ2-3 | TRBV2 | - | CASSWASDAQYF | TGTGCCAGCAGTTGGGCGAGCGACGCGCAGTATTTT
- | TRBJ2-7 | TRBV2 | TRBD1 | CASKTLGTGAAEQYF | TGTGCCAGCAAAACATTAGGGACAGGGGCTGCCGAGCAGTACTTC
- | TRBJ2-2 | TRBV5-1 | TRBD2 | CASSWGLAGRPNTGELFF | TGCGCCAGCAGCTGGGGACTAGCGGGGAGACCCAACACCGGGGAGCTGTTTTTT
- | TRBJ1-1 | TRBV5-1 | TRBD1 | CASSPRTGANTEAFF | TGCGCCAGCAGCCCGAGGACAGGGGCGAACACTGAAGCTTTCTTT
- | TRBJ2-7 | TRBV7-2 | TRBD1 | CASSLFTRTGVYEQYF | TGTGCCAGCAGCTTATTCACCAGGACAGGGGTCTACGAGCAGTACTTC
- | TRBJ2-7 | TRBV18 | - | CASSPPAGAAYEQYF | TGTGCCAGCTCACCACCGGCAGGAGCAGCCTACGAGCAGTACTTC
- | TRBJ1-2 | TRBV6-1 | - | CASSEVIYGYTF | TGTGCCAGCAGTGAAGTAATCTATGGCTACACCTTC